This T cell receptor beta chain emerged from a study of T cells in Graves' hyperthyroidism and ophthalmopathy. From RNA transcripts, TCR beta CDR3 regions were amplified. The HTBI primer set was used in a first-round RT-PCR of the TCR CDR3. From the multiplex PCR reads, TCRdb called clonotypes with MiXCR, one entry per CDR3 protein. The sample includes about 690,000 distinct CDR3 sequences, 17% of them seen just once. Trimming removed 5 bases from V and 4 bases from J, with 18 bases in between. Germline-derived CDR1 and CDR2 are SGHTA and FQGNSA. The CDR3 covers 16 residues. This clonotype has ten or more counts.

The V gene is TRBV7-2, the J gene TRBJ2-1; perhaps D is TRBD1 or TRBD2 (6 bases each). The source of this sequence is a man over 45 with Graves' hyperthyroidism. The sequencing sample was made of blood. The CDR3 bases are TGTGCCAGCAGCCAAATCAGGGGAGGCGCGTACAATGAGCAGTTCTTC. Translating it yields CASSQIRGGAYNEQFF.